This T cell receptor (beta chain) was recorded in a study of cytomegalovirus exposure and HLA in healthy donors. Overall study results and limits: Clusters of TCRs from the first cohort tended to co-occur in the 120 or so validation repertoires (as a later analysis found). Among TCR beta chains, those listed as cytomegalovirus-associated numbered more than 150. The classifier reportedly diagnosed cytomegalovirus status with high sensitivity and specificity.

This CDR3 comprises 13 residues. V gave up 3 bases and J gave up 6 bases, with 8 bases separating them. CDR1 is MGHDK and CDR2 is SYGVNS in the germline V gene. Note on this clone: Its matching antigen is unknown.

The donors formed part of the roughly 120-subject validation cohort, distinct from the roughly 700-subject first cohort. Only in-frame clones appear in the TCRdb table, and some are missing; sequencing was by immunoSEQ multiplex PCR. The data hold over 80,000 clones, with 85% observed a single time. The sample was PBMCs. This sequence was found in a man between 18 and 29 years old in good health and CMV-seropositive. The V call is TRBV25-1, the J call TRBJ2-2; tentative D call: TRBD2 (5 bases). DNA for the CDR3: TGTGCCAGCAGTGAGATGCGGGCCGGGGAGCTGTTTTTT. Translating it yields CASSEMRAGELFF.